This entry lists 23 T cell receptor beta chains sequenced from one sample in a study of blood T cell repertoires in COVID-19. Sequencing used immunoSEQ multiplex PCR; TCRdb keeps in-frame clones, though not all of them. Of about 200,000 clones listed, less than 85% were seen once; the top ten hold around 5.5%. Sequencing was carried out using PBMCs or T cells enriched from blood (not recorded which). These receptors originate from a woman aged 55-70 years with acute COVID-19.

The rearrangement uses TRBV9 and TRBJ2-5, with 15 nucleotides matching TRBD2. Germline V lookup: CDR1 SGDLS, CDR2 YYNGEE. V lost 4 bases, J lost 5 bases, and 6 bases stayed unmatched. This CDR3 comprises 16 residues. The CDR3 spells CASSPGLAGGLETQYF. The CDR3 DNA follows: TGTGCCAGCAGCCCTGGACTAGCGGGAGGGTTGGAGACCCAGTACTTC.

This clone turned up a few times. The CDR3 protein is CASSQGQLGTEAFF. CDR3 in DNA: TGTGCCAGCAGCCAGGGACAGCTGGGGACTGAAGCTTTCTTT. The V call is TRBV3-1 (or the pseudogene TRBV3-2), the J call TRBJ1-1, with 7 bases aligning to TRBD1. Germline lookup yields CDR1 LGHDT and CDR2 YNNKEL (reference sequence). After removal of 3 bases from V and 5 bases from J, the junction contained 6 bases not matched to a gene. The CDR3 covers 14 residues.

This rearrangement joins TRBV4-1 to TRBJ1-5, with 7 nucleotides matching TRBD1. CDR1 and CDR2 (germline): MGHRA, YSYEKL. Trimming at V came to 3 bases and at J to 4 bases, leaving 12 bases not matched to a gene. The CDR3 runs 17 residues. CDR3 coding DNA: TGCGCCAGCAGCCAGGGGCTCAGACAGGGAAGGAATCAGCCCCAGCATTTT. Translated, it gives CASSQGLRQGRNQPQHF.

The chain links TRBV4-1 to TRBJ1-2; TRBD1 is a possible D gene (5 bases). V was trimmed by 10 bases and J by 0 bases, leaving 24 bases between them. The germline CDR1 and CDR2 sequences are MGHRA and YSYEKL. The CDR3 extends over 17 amino acids. The CDR3 region is CATRPGPEPDSNYGYTF. CDR3 bases: TGCGCCACTCGGCCAGGGCCCGAGCCCGACTCTAACTATGGCTACACCTTC.

CDR3 DNA sequence: TGTGCCAGTAGTATAGATCAGTGGGGCTACACCTTC. It is translated as CASSIDQWGYTF. This chain connects TRBV19 to TRBJ1-2; D call uncertain. The CDR3 consists of 12 residues. V gave up 0 bases and J gave up 8 bases, with 7 bases separating them. Germline CDR1 LNHDA, CDR2 SQIVND (reference sequence).

V usage is TRBV24-1 and J usage is TRBJ2-1; no clear D. Trimming took off 0 bases at V and 8 bases at J, with 13 bases between the two ends. The CDR3 spans 15 residues. The germline gives CDR1 KGHDR, CDR2 SFDVKD. The CDR3 bases are TGTGCCACCAGTGATTTGCATGGGCCACGGCATGAGCAGTTCTTC. It encodes CATSDLHGPRHEQFF.

The chain couples TRBV28 to TRBJ2-2, with TRBD2 as a possible D gene (5 bases). The CDR3 covers 14 residues. V dropped 3 bases and J dropped 6 bases, with 11 bases sitting between them. Germline V gene data show CDR1 as MDHEN and CDR2 as SYDVKM. The DNA for the CDR3 is TGTGCCAGCAGTTTCGCCGGGAATGCCGGGGAGCTGTTTTTT. It codes for CASSFAGNAGELFF.

The CDR3 loop reads CASSPTGLAGDEQFF. DNA for the CDR3: TGTGCCAGCTCACCCACGGGACTAGCGGGGGATGAGCAGTTCTTC. The chain has TRBV18 and TRBJ2-1; 14 bases fit TRBD2. V lost 3 bases to trimming and J lost 8 bases; unmatched junction nucleotides: 3. Germline V lookup: CDR1 KGHSH, CDR2 LQKENI. CDR3 length: 15 residues.

This clone was observed a few times. The gene calls are TRBV5-1 and TRBJ2-3; TRBD2 might be the D (5 bases). CDR1 and CDR2 (germline): SGHRS, YFSETQ. The CDR3 is made up of 13 amino acids. Trimming removed 9 bases from V and 4 bases from J, with 15 bases in between. CDR3 DNA: TGCGCCACCGGCTCAGAGGGCCCAGATACGCAGTATTTT. This gives the protein CATGSEGPDTQYF.

The gene calls are TRBV18 and TRBJ2-1; 10 bases fit TRBD2. The V gene's germline CDR1 is KGHSH and CDR2 LQKENI. The CDR3 runs 15 residues. V gave up 2 bases and J gave up 8 bases; unmatched junction bases: 6. The CDR3, as DNA: TGTGCCAGCTCACCAAGCGGGGGGGCTATCGATGAGCAGTTCTTC. It specifies CASSPSGGAIDEQFF.

The rearrangement links TRBV5-1 to TRBJ1-1, with D possibly being TRBD1 (5 bases). V gave up 2 bases and J gave up 1 base, with 15 bases separating them. This CDR3 is 16 amino acids long. The germline gives CDR1 SGHRS, CDR2 YFSETQ. CDR3 sequence (DNA): TGCGCCAGCAGCTTAGGACATACGAACCAGAACACTGAAGCTTTCTTT. This translates into CASSLGHTNQNTEAFF.

As DNA, the CDR3 is TGTGCCAGCAGTTACGGCCGGCTAGCGGGGGCTTCGGGGGAGACCCAGTACTTC. Protein sequence: CASSYGRLAGASGETQYF. V and J are TRBV6-2 or TRBV6-3 and TRBJ2-5, with TRBD2 matching over 10 bases. The CDR3 has 18 residues. V lost 2 bases, J lost 5 bases, and 14 bases stayed unmatched. The germline CDR1 and CDR2 sequences are MNHEY and SVGEGT.

The V gene is TRBV6-5, the J gene TRBJ1-2; 7 bases are a match to TRBD1. In germline, CDR1 is MNHEY, CDR2 SVGAGI. This CDR3 has 14 amino acids. With 7 bases clipped from V and 8 bases from J, the junction kept 13 bases outside the gene matches. CDR3 nucleotides: TGTGCCAGCATTGGATCGGCACAGGGGAAAGGCTACACCTTC. Residues: CASIGSAQGKGYTF.

The CDR3 nucleotides are TGTGCCAGCAGCTTCCAGGGGGCCTTTTACAATGAGCAGTTCTTC. It codes for CASSFQGAFYNEQFF. This chain connects TRBV5-6 to TRBJ2-1, with 8 bases that match TRBD1. The J segment lost 4 bases and the V segment lost 2 bases, leaving 5 bases of the junction unmatched. The CDR3 spans 15 residues. Germline V gives CDR1 SGHDT, CDR2 YYEEEE.

The DNA for the CDR3 is TGTGCCAGCAGAGGAGGACTAGCGGGAAATGGGTACTTC. The encoded protein is CASRGGLAGNGYF. The genes are TRBV2 and TRBJ2-4, with 12 bases identical to TRBD2. V lost 6 bases and J lost 15; bases outside the gene matches: 9. CDR1 SNHLY and CDR2 FYNNEI come from the germline V gene. CDR3 size: 13 residues.

The chain uses TRBV28 and TRBJ2-2, with 7 bases fitting TRBD2. After removal of 7 bases from V and 7 bases from J, the junction contained 12 bases not matched to a gene. The germline CDR1 and CDR2 sequences are MDHEN and SYDVKM. This CDR3 is 15 amino acids long. In nucleotides, the CDR3 is TGTGCCAGCATCCTTGGGGGGGTTTCGGACGGGGAGCTGTTTTTT. It translates to CASILGGVSDGELFF. Together with reference TRBV28 and TRBJ2-2, the CDR3 gives the full variable domain: DVKVTQSSRYLVKRTGEKVFLECVQDMDHENMFWYRQDPGLGLRLIYFSYDVKMKEKGDIPEGYSVSREKKERFSLILESASTNQTSMYLCASILGGVSDGELFFGEGSRLTVL.

This rearrangement joins TRBV5-8 to TRBJ1-2; 8 bases fit TRBD1. Germline trimming cut 0 bases from V and 3 bases from J; bases unmatched to any gene: 4. The CDR3 loop spans 15 amino acids. Germline-derived CDR1 and CDR2 are SGHTS and YDEGEE. The CDR3 is CASSLGQGRYYGYTF. The CDR3 bases are TGTGCCAGCAGCTTGGGACAGGGGCGTTACTATGGCTACACCTTC.

The chain joins TRBV19 to TRBJ2-1; D unresolved. The V gene lost 4 bases and the J gene lost 4 bases, with 2 bases spanning the gap. This CDR3 has 11 residues. Germline V gives CDR1 LNHDA, CDR2 SQIVND (reference sequence). As DNA, the CDR3 is TGTGCCAGTAGTACATACAATGAGCAGTTCTTC. Its protein product is CASSTYNEQFF. The full variable domain, completed using reference TRBV19 and TRBJ2-1, is DGGITQSPKYLFRKEGQNVTLSCEQNLNHDAMYWYRQDPGQGLRLIYYSQIVNDFQKGDIAEGYSVSREKKESFPLTVTSAQKNPTAFYLCASSTYNEQFFGPGTRLTVL.

CDR3 protein: CASSYSQGSNYGYTF. For the CDR3, the DNA is TGTGCCAGCAGTTACTCGCAGGGGTCCAACTATGGCTACACCTTC. The J gene is TRBJ1-2, the V gene TRBV6-5; D is perhaps TRBD1 (6 bases). CDR1 MNHEY and CDR2 SVGAGI come from the germline V gene. This CDR3 is built from 15 residues. V dropped 0 bases and J dropped 2 bases, with 10 bases sitting between them.

The J gene is TRBJ2-7, the V gene TRBV18; 8 nucleotides agree with TRBD2. The CDR3 extends over 16 amino acids. J was trimmed by 5 bases and V by 0 bases; bases with no gene match: 9. Per germline, CDR1 KGHSH and CDR2 LQKENI. The CDR3 is CASSPPTQRETHEQYF. DNA for the CDR3: TGTGCCAGCTCACCACCGACCCAGCGGGAGACCCACGAGCAGTACTTC.

The chain couples TRBV4-2 to TRBJ2-5; 11 positions match TRBD2. In germline, CDR1 is LGHNA, CDR2 YNFKEQ. This CDR3 spans 16 amino acids. The V and J ends lost 1 base and 4 bases, in that order; junction bases with no gene match: 5. The CDR3 DNA is TGTGCCAGCAGCCAAGGTAGCGGGAGGGAGGTAGAGACCCAGTACTTC. Residues: CASSQGSGREVETQYF.

The chain combines TRBV18 with TRBJ1-2; no clear D. The CDR3 is made up of 14 amino acids. V was shortened by 3 bases and J by 0 bases, with 8 bases between the two germline ends. CDR1 is KGHSH and CDR2 is LQKENI in the germline V gene. This CDR3 is CASSPMTSNYGYTF. The CDR3 nucleotides read TGTGCCAGCTCACCCATGACTTCTAACTATGGCTACACCTTC.

The gene calls are TRBV19 and TRBJ2-7, with TRBD1 as a possible D gene (6 bases). CDR1 is LNHDA and CDR2 is SQIVND in the germline V gene (reference sequence). Trimming stripped 4 bases from V and 4 bases from J, with 14 bases between. The CDR3 covers 14 residues. CDR3 in amino acids: CASSTGQLPYEQYF. The CDR3 DNA follows: TGTGCCAGTAGTACGGGACAACTACCGTACGAGCAGTACTTC.